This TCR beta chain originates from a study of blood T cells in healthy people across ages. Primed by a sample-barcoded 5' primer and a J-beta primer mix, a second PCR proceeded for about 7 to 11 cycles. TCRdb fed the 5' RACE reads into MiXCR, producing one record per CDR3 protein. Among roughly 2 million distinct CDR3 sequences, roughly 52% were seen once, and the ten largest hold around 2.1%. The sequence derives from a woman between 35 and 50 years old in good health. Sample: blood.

CDR3 DNA: TGCAGTGCTCACAGGGGGCGCATGAGCAATCAGCCCCAGCATTTT. This encodes CSAHRGRMSNQPQHF. The chain uses TRBV20-1 and TRBJ1-5; 9 bases match TRBD1. After removal of 5 bases from V and 1 base from J, the junction contained 6 bases not matched to a gene. Germline V CDR1 and CDR2: DFQATT, SNEGSKA (reference sequence). The CDR3 spans 15 residues.